Presented here are 4 T cell receptor beta chains from one specimen sequenced in a study of neurological immune-mediated disorders. TCRdb processed the 5' RACE reads anew with MiXCR; each CDR3 protein has one entry. The sample shows 50,000 to 80,000 distinct CDR3 sequences, under 3.5% of them seen only once. Sequencing was done on a sample of PBMCs. These receptors came from a middle-aged man with multiple sclerosis.

This clonotype was recorded a few times. This chain links TRBV27 with TRBJ2-7; TRBD1 matches 9 bases. The junction had 8 bases not matched to a gene; V was cut back by 4 bases and J by 7 bases. The CDR3 is made up of 14 amino acids. Per germline, CDR1 MNHEY and CDR2 SMNVEV (reference sequence). The CDR3 sequence is CASSWGQGIKEQYF. The CDR3 nucleotides are TGTGCCAGCAGTTGGGGACAGGGTATCAAAGAGCAGTACTTC.

This clonotype has a count of ten or more. V is TRBV27 and J is TRBJ2-5; TRBD1 aligns across 11 bases. V shed 0 bases and J 5 bases; nucleotides not matched to a gene: 5. This CDR3 has 16 amino acids. Germline V gene data show CDR1 as MNHEY and CDR2 as SMNVEV (reference sequence). The CDR3 loop reads CASSLSRTGGKETQYF. DNA of the CDR3: TGTGCCAGCAGTTTATCTAGGACAGGGGGCAAGGAGACCCAGTACTTC.

At least ten counts were recorded for this clonotype. This chain joins TRBV7-8 and TRBJ1-5; D ambiguous. The CDR3 runs 17 residues. CDR1 is SGHVS and CDR2 is FQNEAQ in the germline V gene. Trimming cost V 0 bases and J 2 bases, with 14 bases left between them. CDR3 region: CASSLAPSQRGNQPQHF. As DNA, the CDR3 is TGTGCCAGCAGCTTAGCCCCCAGTCAAAGGGGCAATCAGCCCCAGCATTTT.

For this clonotype: A much larger clone differs from this one at a single base, so this may be a read error. No DNA is shown, since the ends of the CDR3 on it are uncertain; the CDR3 is the one TCRdb lists. V gene TRBV12-3 or TRBV12-4 combines with J gene TRBJ1-2; the table's D call TRBD1 went unverified against the DNA. The CDR3 contains 13 residues when both ends are counted. The CDR3 loop is CASLDKAGYGYTF.